This TCR beta chain was captured in a study of vaccination effects on CD4 cells after COVID-19. Profiling relied on immunoSEQ multiplex PCR, and the TCRdb table lists in-frame clones only, not all of them. The sample consists of tens of thousands of clones, 81% of them appearing once. Study-wide results and caveats: Clones of infection and vaccine origin contracted markedly late after vaccination.

A note on this clone: Its specificity is unknown.

Before any sequencing was done, the ViraFEST assay used viral peptide pools to expand antigen-specific CD4+ T cells. Between days 10 and 11 of culture, CD4+ T cells were separated out. Each participant received a vaccine that was either BNT162b2 or mRNA-1273, given as two doses. Unmatched junction bases numbered 0, after V lost 7 bases and J lost 5 bases. The CDR3 loop spans 13 amino acids. Per germline, CDR1 SGHRS and CDR2 YFSETQ. The TCR sequence derives from a human donor who received a COVID-19 vaccine. The chain carries TRBV5-1 and TRBJ1-6; 10 nucleotides align to TRBD1. The sample was CD4+ T cells from PBMCs cultured with HCoV-229E spike peptides, taken after COVID-19 vaccination. CDR3 protein: CASGTGDNSPLHF. CDR3 DNA: TGCGCCAGCGGGACAGGGGATAATTCACCCCTCCACTTT.